The clone carrying this T cell receptor beta chain showed up just once. Its specificity is unknown. Germline CDR1 SGDLS, CDR2 YYNGEE. V lost 1 base to trimming and J lost 4 bases; unmatched junction nucleotides: 9. The CDR3 sequence is 16 residues long. 60 Vbeta and 13 Jbeta primers were used in PCR. Clones were sequenced by immunoSEQ multiplex PCR, and TCRdb holds only the in-frame ones, with some missing. The data hold about 130,000 clones, with around three quarters observed a single time. The data were taken from a study of cytomegalovirus exposure and HLA in healthy donors. Study findings and constraints: Relative to the approximately 680-donor mean, N-insertions were reportedly fewer in an Asian-associated ancestry cluster in a later analysis.

The sequence was collected from a man aged 40-49 years in good health and CMV-seronegative. Sequencing was carried out using PBMCs. This rearrangement joins TRBV9 to TRBJ2-3; 7 bases agree with TRBD2. The CDR3 nucleotides are TGTGCCAGCAGCGTATGGGAGGGGAGCGTTGCAGATACGCAGTATTTT. Translation gives CASSVWEGSVADTQYF.